The 6 T cell receptor beta chains below were found in one sample sequenced in a study of response to subunit inactivated influenza vaccine. TCRdb re-derived calls from the RT-PCR reads in MiXCR, one entry per CDR3 protein. Of 530,000 or so distinct CDR3 sequences listed, 13% to 15% are singletons. The material sequenced was PBMCs from blood, taken 11 to 12 days after vaccination. All receptors derive from a man aged 45 to 65 who received an inactivated influenza vaccine.

A few counts support this clonotype. The rearrangement links TRBV12-3 or TRBV12-4 to TRBJ1-1; 8 bases are shared with TRBD1. V gave up 6 bases and J gave up 0 bases; unmatched junction bases: 12. The CDR3 runs 17 residues. The CDR3: CASSPQDRANLNTEAFF. The CDR3 nucleotides read TGTGCCAGCAGCCCTCAGGACAGGGCCAATCTGAACACTGAAGCTTTCTTT.

V and J are TRBV28 and TRBJ2-7; D perhaps matches TRBD1 (8 bases). V shed 2 bases and J shed 0 bases, with 14 bases lying between them. CDR3 length: 16 amino acids. CDR1 MDHEN and CDR2 SYDVKM come from the germline V gene. DNA of the CDR3: TGTGCCAGCAGTTTAACAGGGGGGGTATTCTCCTACGAGCAGTACTTC. It is translated as CASSLTGGVFSYEQYF.

V usage is TRBV5-6 and J usage is TRBJ1-2, with TRBD1 identical over 10 bases. Germline V CDR1 and CDR2: SGHDT, YYEEEE. The CDR3 is 14 amino acids. The CDR3 is CASLRTGGNYGYTF. DNA of the CDR3: TGTGCTAGCCTAAGGACAGGGGGTAACTATGGCTACACCTTC.

This clonotype was detected only a few times. The chain employs TRBV12-3 or TRBV12-4 and TRBJ1-6, with 8 bases fitting TRBD1. This CDR3 region has 15 residues. V shed 4 bases and J 8 bases; nucleotides not matched to a gene: 7. CDR3 sequence: CASSWGTGVDSPLHF. CDR3 in DNA: TGTGCCAGCAGTTGGGGGACAGGAGTAGATTCACCCCTCCACTTT.

This clonotype was seen a few times. The chain carries TRBV7-2 and TRBJ2-7, with 9 bases that match TRBD2. The CDR3 is 16 amino acids. Per germline, CDR1 SGHTA and CDR2 FQGNSA. Losses at the gene ends were 0 bases for V and 2 bases for J; bases not matched to a gene: 5. The CDR3 nucleotides read TGTGCCAGCAGCTTAGCCCATAGCGGGGGAACCTACGAGCAGTACTTC. It encodes CASSLAHSGGTYEQYF.

The rearrangement joins TRBV14 to TRBJ2-7; 8 bases map to TRBD2. There are 17 residues in the CDR3. Losses at the gene ends were 1 base for V and 3 bases for J; bases not matched to a gene: 11. CDR1 is SGHDN, CDR2 FVKESK, per germline. The CDR3 region is CASSQASRAGGNYEQYF. In DNA, the CDR3 is TGTGCCAGCAGCCAAGCATCTAGGGCGGGGGGAAACTACGAGCAGTACTTC.